Listed below are T cell receptor beta chains from one sample, sequenced in a study of blood T cell repertoires in COVID-19. Clones were read by immunoSEQ multiplex PCR, and TCRdb kept only the in-frame ones, dropping some. The sample shows some 170,000 clones, about 85% of them seen only once. Sequencing was carried out using peripheral blood. The receptors were gathered from a woman aged 55-70 years with acute or convalescent COVID-19. Both conserved end residues are part of each CDR3. D genes are given only for firm matches. Clone size appears in some rows only: once, few, many, or a class for an expanded clone.

J gene	V gene	clone size	D gene	CDR3 protein	CDR3 DNA
TRBJ1-1	TRBV10-3	.	.	CAISRRNTEAFF	TGTGCCATCAGTCGGAGAAACACTGAAGCTTTCTTT
TRBJ2-2	TRBV4-1	.	.	CASSQGSAGPLNTGELFF	TGCGCCAGCAGCCAAGGAAGTGCTGGGCCACTGAACACCGGGGAGCTGTTTTTT
TRBJ1-6	TRBV12-3/TRBV12-4	.	.	CATAPGVGTPLHF	TGTGCCACCGCGCCAGGTGTGGGTACACCCCTCCACTTT
TRBJ1-1	TRBV28	.	TRBD1	CASIRQGDKAEAFF	TGTGCCAGCATCAGACAGGGGGATAAGGCTGAAGCTTTCTTT
TRBJ1-6	TRBV30	.	TRBD1	CAWTNRGWMNSPLHF	TGTGCCTGGACAAACAGGGGATGGATGAATTCACCCCTCCACTTT
TRBJ2-1	TRBV11-3	few	TRBD2	CASSFIGTSGIQFF	TGTGCCAGCAGCTTCATCGGGACTAGCGGGATACAGTTCTTC
TRBJ1-5	TRBV6-5	few	TRBD1	CASSYYGTGANQPQHF	TGTGCCAGCAGTTACTATGGGACAGGGGCCAATCAGCCCCAGCATTTT
TRBJ2-1	TRBV15	once	.	CATSPISRGSGTLLSYNEQFF	TGTGCCACCAGCCCAATCAGTAGGGGATCGGGGACTCTCCTGTCCTACAATGAGCAGTTCTTC
TRBJ1-6	TRBV3-1/TRBV3-2	once	.	CASSQDPGGGAYNSPLHF	TGTGCCAGCAGCCAGGATCCGGGGGGGGGAGCCTATAATTCACCCCTCCACTTT
TRBJ2-3	TRBV27	.	TRBD2	CASSLRPLDLAGGTDTQYF	TGTGCCAGCAGTTTGAGGCCCCTTGACCTAGCGGGAGGTACAGATACGCAGTATTTT
TRBJ1-6	TRBV27	.	.	CASSLSGAWGNSPLHF	TGTGCCAGCAGTTTAAGTGGGGCGTGGGGAAATTCACCCCTCCACTTT
TRBJ2-6	TRBV19	.	.	CASSIEGAFSGANVLTF	TGTGCCAGTAGTATAGAGGGGGCCTTCTCTGGGGCCAACGTCCTGACTTTC